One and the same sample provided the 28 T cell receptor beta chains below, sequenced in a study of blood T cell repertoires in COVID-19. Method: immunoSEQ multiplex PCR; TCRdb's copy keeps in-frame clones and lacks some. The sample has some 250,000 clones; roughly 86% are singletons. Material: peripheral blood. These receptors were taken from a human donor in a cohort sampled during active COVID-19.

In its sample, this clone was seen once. CDR3 region: CASSTGDLVGYTF. In DNA, the CDR3 is TGTGCCAGTAGTACAGGGGATTTAGTAGGCTACACCTTC. This chain links TRBV12-3 or TRBV12-4 with TRBJ1-2; 7 nucleotides line up with TRBD1. V lost 9 bases and J lost 8; bases outside the gene matches: 12. The CDR3 has 13 residues.

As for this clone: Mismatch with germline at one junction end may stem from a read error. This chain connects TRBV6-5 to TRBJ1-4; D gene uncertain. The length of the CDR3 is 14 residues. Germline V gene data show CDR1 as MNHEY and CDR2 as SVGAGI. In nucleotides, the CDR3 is TGTGCCAGCAGTTACTCGAGGTCTAACGAAAAACTGTTTTTT. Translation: CASSYSRSNEKLFF.

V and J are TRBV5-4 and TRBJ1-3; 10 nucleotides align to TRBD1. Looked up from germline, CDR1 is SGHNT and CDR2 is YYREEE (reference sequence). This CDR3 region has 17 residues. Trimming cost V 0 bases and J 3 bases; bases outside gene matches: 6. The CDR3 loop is CASSLGRQGADGNTIYF. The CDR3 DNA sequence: TGTGCCAGCAGCTTGGGGAGACAGGGGGCTGATGGAAACACCATATATTTT.

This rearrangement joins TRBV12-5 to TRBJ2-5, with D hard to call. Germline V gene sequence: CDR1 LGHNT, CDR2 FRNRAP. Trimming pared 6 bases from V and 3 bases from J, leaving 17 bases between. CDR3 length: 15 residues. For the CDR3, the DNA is TGTGCTAGTGGCCCCCGGATGGGCCCTGAAGAGACCCAGTACTTC. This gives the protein CASGPRMGPEETQYF.

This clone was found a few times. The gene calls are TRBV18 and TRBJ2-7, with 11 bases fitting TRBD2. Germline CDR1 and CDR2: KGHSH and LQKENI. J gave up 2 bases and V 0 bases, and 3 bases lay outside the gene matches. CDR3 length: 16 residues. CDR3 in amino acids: CASSPPGLADPYEQYF. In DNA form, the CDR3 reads TGTGCCAGCTCACCACCGGGACTAGCGGATCCCTACGAGCAGTACTTC.

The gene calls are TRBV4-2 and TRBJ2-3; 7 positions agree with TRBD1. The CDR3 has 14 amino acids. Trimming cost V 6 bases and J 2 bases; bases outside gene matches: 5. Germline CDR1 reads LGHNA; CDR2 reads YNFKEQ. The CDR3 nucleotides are TGTGCCAGCAGGCCGACAGGGACCACAGATACGCAGTATTTT. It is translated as CASRPTGTTDTQYF.

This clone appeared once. The CDR3 bases are TGCAGCGTTGATGGAAGACAGGGGGGCACTGAAGCTTTCTTT. Its protein is CSVDGRQGGTEAFF. The gene calls are TRBV29-1 and TRBJ1-1; 9 bases are a match to TRBD1. The CDR3 contains 14 residues. The germline V gene encodes CDR1 SQVTM and CDR2 ANQGSEA. The V and J ends lost 3 bases and 4 bases, in that order; junction bases with no gene match: 6.

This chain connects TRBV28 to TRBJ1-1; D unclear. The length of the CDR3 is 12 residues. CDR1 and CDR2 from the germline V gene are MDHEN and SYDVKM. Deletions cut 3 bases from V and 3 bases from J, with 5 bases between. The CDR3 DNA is TGTGCCAGCAGTTTTAGTCACACTGAAGCTTTCTTT. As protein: CASSFSHTEAFF.

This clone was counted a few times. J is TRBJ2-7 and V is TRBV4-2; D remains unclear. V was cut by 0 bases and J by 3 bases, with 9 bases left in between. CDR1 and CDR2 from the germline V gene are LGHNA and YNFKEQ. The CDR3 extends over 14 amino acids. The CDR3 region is CASSQDWASYEQYF. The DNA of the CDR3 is TGTGCCAGCAGCCAAGATTGGGCCAGCTACGAGCAGTACTTC.

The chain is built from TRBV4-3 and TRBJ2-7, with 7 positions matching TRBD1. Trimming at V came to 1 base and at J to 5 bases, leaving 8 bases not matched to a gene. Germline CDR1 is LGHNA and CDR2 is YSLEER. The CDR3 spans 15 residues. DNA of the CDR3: TGCGCCAGCAGCCAAGGAAGGGGGCGGGTCGACGAGCAGTACTTC. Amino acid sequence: CASSQGRGRVDEQYF.

CDR3 region: CASSLRGGDFYEQYF. The CDR3 nucleotides are TGTGCCAGCAGCTTACGGGGGGGTGATTTTTACGAGCAGTACTTC. The rearrangement uses TRBV7-2 and TRBJ2-7, with 8 bases identical to TRBD2. The V and J ends lost 2 bases and 4 bases, in that order; junction bases with no gene match: 7. The germline CDR1 and CDR2 sequences are SGHTA and FQGNSA. This CDR3 spans 15 amino acids.

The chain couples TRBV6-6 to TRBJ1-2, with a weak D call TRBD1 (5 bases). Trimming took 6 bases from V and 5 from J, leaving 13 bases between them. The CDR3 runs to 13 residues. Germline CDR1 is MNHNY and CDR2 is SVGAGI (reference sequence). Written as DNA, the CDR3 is TGTGCCAGCAGCTTTGACAGCCGGTATGGCTACACCTTC. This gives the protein CASSFDSRYGYTF.

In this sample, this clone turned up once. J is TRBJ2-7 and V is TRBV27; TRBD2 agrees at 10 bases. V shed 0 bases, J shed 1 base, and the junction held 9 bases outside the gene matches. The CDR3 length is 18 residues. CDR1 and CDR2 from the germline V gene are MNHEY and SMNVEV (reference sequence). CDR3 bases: TGTGCCAGCAGTTTATCGAGTAGCGGGAGGTTAATTTCCTACGAGCAGTACTTC. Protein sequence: CASSLSSSGRLISYEQYF.

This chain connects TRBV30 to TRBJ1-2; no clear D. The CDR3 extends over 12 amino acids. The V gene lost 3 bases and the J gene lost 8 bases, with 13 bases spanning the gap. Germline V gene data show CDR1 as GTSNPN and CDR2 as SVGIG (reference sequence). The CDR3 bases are TGTGCCTGGAGCGGCGGCCTCGGCGGCTACACCTTC. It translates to CAWSGGLGGYTF.

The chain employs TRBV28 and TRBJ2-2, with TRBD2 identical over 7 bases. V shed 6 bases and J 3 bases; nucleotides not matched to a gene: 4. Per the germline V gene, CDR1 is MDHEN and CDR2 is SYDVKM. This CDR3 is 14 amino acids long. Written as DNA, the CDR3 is TGTGCCAGCAGACTCGCGGGAGACACCGGGGAGCTGTTTTTT. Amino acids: CASRLAGDTGELFF.

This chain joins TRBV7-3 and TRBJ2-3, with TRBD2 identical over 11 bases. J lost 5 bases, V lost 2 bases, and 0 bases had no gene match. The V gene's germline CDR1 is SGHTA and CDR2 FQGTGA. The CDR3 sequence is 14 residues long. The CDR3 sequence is CASSLGTSGDTQYF. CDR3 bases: TGTGCCAGCAGCTTAGGGACTAGCGGAGATACGCAGTATTTT. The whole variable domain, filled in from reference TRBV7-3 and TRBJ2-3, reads GAGVSQTPSNKVTEKGKYVELRCDPISGHTALYWYRQSLGQGPEFLIYFQGTGAADDSGLPNDRFFAVRPEGSVSTLKIQRTERGDSAVYLCASSLGTSGDTQYFGPGTRLTVL.

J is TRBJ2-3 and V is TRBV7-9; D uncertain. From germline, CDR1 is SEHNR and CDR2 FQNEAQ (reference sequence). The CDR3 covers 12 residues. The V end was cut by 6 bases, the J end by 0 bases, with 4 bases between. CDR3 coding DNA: TGTGCCAGCAGGCGTAGCACAGATACGCAGTATTTT. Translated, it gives CASRRSTDTQYF.

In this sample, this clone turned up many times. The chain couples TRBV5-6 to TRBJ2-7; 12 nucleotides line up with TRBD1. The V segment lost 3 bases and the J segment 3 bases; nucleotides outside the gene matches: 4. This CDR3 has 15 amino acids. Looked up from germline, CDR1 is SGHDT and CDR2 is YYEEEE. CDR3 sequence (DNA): TGTGCCAGCAGCTCCCGGGACAGGGGGCTCTACGAGCAGTACTTC. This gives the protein CASSSRDRGLYEQYF.

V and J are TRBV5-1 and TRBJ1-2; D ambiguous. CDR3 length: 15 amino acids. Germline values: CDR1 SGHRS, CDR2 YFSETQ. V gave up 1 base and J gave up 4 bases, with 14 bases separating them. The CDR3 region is CASSLRSVGAYGYTF. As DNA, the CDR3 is TGCGCCAGCAGCTTGAGGTCGGTGGGAGCCTATGGCTACACCTTC.

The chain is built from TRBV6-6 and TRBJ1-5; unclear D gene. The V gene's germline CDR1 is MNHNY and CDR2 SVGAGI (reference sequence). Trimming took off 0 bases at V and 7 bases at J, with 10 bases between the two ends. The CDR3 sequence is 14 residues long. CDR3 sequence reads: CASSYSGLSQPQHF. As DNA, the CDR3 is TGTGCCAGCAGTTACTCGGGCCTGAGCCAGCCCCAGCATTTT.

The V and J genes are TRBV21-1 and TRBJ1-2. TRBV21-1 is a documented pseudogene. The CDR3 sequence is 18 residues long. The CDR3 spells CASSKGCRGGETNYGYTF. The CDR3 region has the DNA TGTGCCAGCAGCAAAGGGTGTCGGGGGGGAGAAACTAACTATGGCTACACCTTC.

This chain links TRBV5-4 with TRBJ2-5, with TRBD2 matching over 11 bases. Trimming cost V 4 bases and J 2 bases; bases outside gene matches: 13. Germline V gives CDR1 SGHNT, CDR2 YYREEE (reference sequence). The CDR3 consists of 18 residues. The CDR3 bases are TGTGCCAGCAGCGGGGGGCCCCCACTAGCGGGGGTACAAGAGACCCAGTACTTC. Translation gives CASSGGPPLAGVQETQYF.

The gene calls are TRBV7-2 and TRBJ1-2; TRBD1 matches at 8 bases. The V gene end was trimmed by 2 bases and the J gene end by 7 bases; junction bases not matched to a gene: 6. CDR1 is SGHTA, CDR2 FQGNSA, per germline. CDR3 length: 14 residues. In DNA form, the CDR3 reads TGTGCCAGCAGCTTAACAGGACAGGGTTCTGGCTACACCTTC. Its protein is CASSLTGQGSGYTF. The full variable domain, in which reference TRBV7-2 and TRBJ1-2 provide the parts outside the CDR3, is GAGVSQSPSNKVTEKGKDVELRCDPISGHTALYWYRQSLGQGLEFLIYFQGNSAPDKSGLPSDRFSAERTGGSVSTLTIQRTQQEDSAVYLCASSLTGQGSGYTFGSGTRLTVV.

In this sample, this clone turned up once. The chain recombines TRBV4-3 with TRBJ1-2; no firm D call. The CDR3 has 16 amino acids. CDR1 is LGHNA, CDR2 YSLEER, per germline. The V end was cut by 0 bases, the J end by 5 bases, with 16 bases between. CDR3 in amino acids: CASSQETPPGDYGYTF. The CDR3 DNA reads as TGCGCCAGCAGCCAAGAGACTCCTCCTGGAGATTATGGCTACACCTTC.

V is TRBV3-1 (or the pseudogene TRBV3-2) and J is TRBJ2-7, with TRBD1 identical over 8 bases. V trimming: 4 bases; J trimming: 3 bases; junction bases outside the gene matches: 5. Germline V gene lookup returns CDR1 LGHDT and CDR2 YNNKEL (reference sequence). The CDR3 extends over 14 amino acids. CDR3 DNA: TGTGCCAGCAGCCCGGGACAGGATTACTACGAGCAGTACTTC. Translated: CASSPGQDYYEQYF.

The CDR3 nucleotides are TGTGCCAGCTTACGGGAGACTAGCGGGAGTTTAAATGAGCAGTTCTTC. It yields the protein CASLRETSGSLNEQFF. The rearrangement joins TRBV18 to TRBJ2-1, with 12 bases matching TRBD2. Germline CDR1 KGHSH, CDR2 LQKENI. V trimming: 7 bases; J trimming: 7 bases; junction bases outside the gene matches: 11. CDR3 length: 16 amino acids.

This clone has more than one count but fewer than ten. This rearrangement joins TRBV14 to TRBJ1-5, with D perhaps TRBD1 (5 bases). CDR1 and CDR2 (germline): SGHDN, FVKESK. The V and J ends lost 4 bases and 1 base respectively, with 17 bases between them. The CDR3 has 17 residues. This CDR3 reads CASSRHQGGVSNQPQHF. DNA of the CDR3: TGTGCCAGCAGCCGACACCAGGGAGGGGTGAGCAATCAGCCCCAGCATTTT.

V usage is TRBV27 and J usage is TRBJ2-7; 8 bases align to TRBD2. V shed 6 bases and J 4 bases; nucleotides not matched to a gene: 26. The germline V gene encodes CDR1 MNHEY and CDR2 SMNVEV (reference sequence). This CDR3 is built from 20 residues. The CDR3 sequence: CASSYRGGNTLSGAAYEQYF. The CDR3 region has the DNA TGTGCCAGCAGCTACCGGGGGGGGAACACCTTGTCTGGTGCCGCTTACGAGCAGTACTTC.